The 19 T cell receptor beta chains below all came from one sample that was sequenced in a study of cytomegalovirus exposure and HLA in healthy donors. Primers: 60 Vbeta forward and 13 Jbeta reverse. Profiling relied on immunoSEQ multiplex PCR, and the TCRdb table lists in-frame clones only, not all of them. The profile shows approximately 100,000 clones, 74% of them singletons. The source material was PBMCs. The receptors derive from a human donor in good health.

This chain connects TRBV14 to TRBJ1-2; D possibly corresponds to TRBD1 (5 bases). CDR3 length: 15 residues. V was cut by 2 bases and J by 7 bases, with 17 bases left in between. The germline V gene has CDR1 SGHDN and CDR2 FVKESK. CDR3 sequence reads: CASSQNGAILAGYTF. The DNA of the CDR3 is TGTGCCAGCAGCCAAAATGGGGCTATCTTAGCTGGCTACACCTTC.

The chain joins TRBV28 to TRBJ1-2; 7 bases match TRBD1. This CDR3 comprises 13 residues. The germline V gene encodes CDR1 MDHEN and CDR2 SYDVKM. Germline trimming cut 6 bases from V and 8 bases from J; bases unmatched to any gene: 9. This chain's CDR3 is CASSVFDRDGYTF. The CDR3 region has the DNA TGTGCCAGCAGCGTTTTCGACAGGGACGGCTACACCTTC.

The chain joins TRBV4-2 to TRBJ2-7; 14 positions match TRBD2. This CDR3 spans 18 amino acids. The V and J ends lost 1 base and 9 bases, in that order; junction bases with no gene match: 14. Looked up from germline, CDR1 is LGHNA and CDR2 is YNFKEQ. DNA of the CDR3: TGTGCCAGCAGCCAAGTGACTAGCGGGAGGGCCGTCGTCCGTGGGCAGTACTTC. Translating gives CASSQVTSGRAVVRGQYF.

The chain is built from TRBV4-1 and TRBJ1-5; 9 nucleotides align to TRBD1. The CDR3 covers 17 residues. CDR1 and CDR2 (germline): MGHRA, YSYEKL. V was clipped by 0 bases and J by 6 bases; unmatched bases: 9. This CDR3 reads CASSQDSTGGGGQPQHF. CDR3 coding DNA: TGCGCCAGCAGCCAAGATAGCACAGGGGGCGGGGGTCAGCCCCAGCATTTT.

CDR3 coding DNA: TGCGCCAGCAGATCACTAGCGCGCCGAGGGGATGAGCAGTTCTTC. This codes for CASRSLARRGDEQFF. The rearrangement links TRBV5-1 to TRBJ2-1; TRBD2 agrees at 7 bases. The CDR3 consists of 15 residues. The junction had 13 bases not matched to a gene; V was cut back by 5 bases and J by 8 bases. Germline V lookup: CDR1 SGHRS, CDR2 YFSETQ.

CDR3 amino acids: CASRRREGTGELFF. For the CDR3, the DNA is TGTGCCAGCAGGAGGCGGGAAGGCACCGGGGAGCTGTTTTTT. This sequence joins TRBV28 and TRBJ2-2; TRBD2 is a possible D gene (6 bases). V shed 6 bases and J shed 4 bases, with 12 bases lying between them. CDR1 is MDHEN, CDR2 SYDVKM, per germline. The CDR3 runs to 14 residues.

The V and J genes are TRBV5-4 and TRBJ2-1, with D possibly TRBD2 on 7 matching bases. CDR3 length equals 16 residues. CDR1 is SGHNT, CDR2 YYREEE, per germline (reference sequence). Trimming pared 3 bases from V and 0 bases from J, leaving 13 bases between. CDR3 protein: CASSSPGGGSYNEQFF. Written as DNA, the CDR3 is TGTGCCAGCAGCTCCCCGGGGGGCGGCTCCTACAATGAGCAGTTCTTC.

The rearrangement uses TRBV9 and TRBJ2-2, with unresolved D. CDR1 and CDR2 from the germline V gene are SGDLS and YYNGEE. This CDR3 has 16 amino acids. Trimming took 0 bases from V and 4 from J, leaving 13 bases between them. The CDR3 DNA is TGTGCCAGCAGCGTAGAGTGGGCAGGTCGCACCGGGGAGCTGTTTTTT. Its translation: CASSVEWAGRTGELFF.

This clone was detected only a few times. The CDR3 spells CASSSRDRETEAFF. The CDR3 nucleotides read TGCGCCAGCAGCTCCCGGGACAGGGAGACTGAAGCTTTCTTT. The V and J genes are TRBV5-1 and TRBJ1-1; TRBD1 matches 9 bases. There are 14 residues in the CDR3. The germline gives CDR1 SGHRS, CDR2 YFSETQ. V dropped 3 bases and J dropped 5; count of bases not matched to a gene: 5.

The gene calls are TRBV18 and TRBJ1-1; 9 bases line up with TRBD1. Looked up from germline, CDR1 is KGHSH and CDR2 is LQKENI. The CDR3 consists of 15 residues. Trimming cost V 1 base and J 4 bases; bases outside gene matches: 4. CDR3 sequence: CASSPRQGDGTEAFF. DNA for the CDR3: TGTGCCAGCTCACCACGACAGGGGGATGGCACTGAAGCTTTCTTT.

The genes are TRBV6-1 and TRBJ2-3; 7 bases match TRBD1. CDR1 is MNHNS, CDR2 SASEGT, per germline. The CDR3 is made up of 14 amino acids. J was trimmed by 5 bases and V by 7 bases; bases with no gene match: 9. The CDR3 nucleotides read TGTGCCAGCACTAGGGACAGACCAGGAGATACGCAGTATTTT. Amino acid sequence: CASTRDRPGDTQYF.

V is TRBV6-1 and J is TRBJ1-5; 9 bases align to TRBD1. Trimming cost V 3 bases and J 6 bases; bases outside gene matches: 3. In germline, CDR1 is MNHNS, CDR2 SASEGT. This CDR3 spans 14 amino acids. The CDR3 spells CASSEGQGGQPQHF. The CDR3 region has the DNA TGTGCCAGCAGTGAGGGACAGGGTGGTCAGCCCCAGCATTTT.

J is TRBJ1-1 and V is TRBV19; TRBD1 might be the D (6 bases). The V end was cut by 5 bases, the J end by 1 base, with 14 bases between. Germline V gene lookup returns CDR1 LNHDA and CDR2 SQIVND (reference sequence). CDR3 size: 15 residues. The CDR3 coding sequence is TGTGCCAGTAGTGGGATCGGACAGCCGAACACTGAAGCTTTCTTT. It encodes CASSGIGQPNTEAFF.

The chain carries TRBV27 and TRBJ2-7, with a tentative D call TRBD1 (5 bases). V was pared by 0 bases and J by 2 bases, with 11 bases between. CDR3 length: 15 residues. CDR1 is MNHEY and CDR2 is SMNVEV in the germline V gene (reference sequence). DNA of the CDR3: TGTGCCAGCAGTTTATCCAGGGAAAAGGCCTACGAGCAGTACTTC. This sequence encodes CASSLSREKAYEQYF.

This chain links TRBV6-5 with TRBJ2-7; TRBD2 aligns across 14 bases. Germline trimming cut 5 bases from V and 6 bases from J; bases unmatched to any gene: 6. CDR1 MNHEY and CDR2 SVGAGI come from the germline V gene. The CDR3 runs to 15 residues. CDR3 protein: CASSGGTSGSVEQYF. In DNA, the CDR3 is TGTGCCAGCAGTGGAGGGACTAGCGGGAGTGTCGAGCAGTACTTC.

This sequence joins TRBV9 and TRBJ2-7; a weak D match, TRBD2 (5 bases). CDR3 length: 14 residues. Trimming took off 4 bases at V and 5 bases at J, with 16 bases between the two ends. Germline V gene lookup returns CDR1 SGDLS and CDR2 YYNGEE. CDR3 sequence (DNA): TGTGCCAGCAGCCCACGGACTCCCTCGGACGAGCAGTACTTC. Its translation: CASSPRTPSDEQYF. Looking up the rest from reference TRBV9 and TRBJ2-7 gives the full variable domain: DSGVTQTPKHLITATGQRVTLRCSPRSGDLSVYWYQQSLDQGLQFLIQYYNGEERAKGNILERFSAQQFPDLHSELNLSSLELGDSALYFCASSPRTPSDEQYFGPGTRLTVT.

The chain employs TRBV9 and TRBJ1-3; D remains ambiguous. Trimming took 0 bases from V and 4 from J, leaving 8 bases between them. The CDR3 has 14 amino acids. Germline V gene data show CDR1 as SGDLS and CDR2 as YYNGEE. The CDR3 loop is CASSVDFPGNTIYF. CDR3 DNA: TGTGCCAGCAGCGTAGATTTCCCAGGAAACACCATATATTTT.

The chain carries TRBV15 and TRBJ2-3, with D perhaps matching TRBD2 (5 bases). Germline CDR1 and CDR2: LNHNV and YYDKDF (reference sequence). CDR3 length: 13 residues. Trimming shortened V by 3 bases and J by 2 bases, and 6 bases separated the two germline ends. The CDR3 DNA reads TGTGCCACCAGCAGGGACTTCACAGATACGCAGTATTTT. Its protein product is CATSRDFTDTQYF.

This chain uses TRBV11-3 with TRBJ1-6, with D perhaps matching TRBD1 (6 bases). The ends were cut back, 5 bases at V and 9 bases at J, with 32 bases in the middle. The germline CDR1 and CDR2 sequences are SGHNT and YENEEA. CDR3 length equals 20 residues. The CDR3 protein is CASSPRPVGRGIGNCSPLHF. DNA for the CDR3: TGTGCCAGCAGCCCCCGCCCTGTCGGAAGGGGGATCGGTAATTGTTCACCCCTCCACTTT. Supplemented by reference TRBV11-3 and TRBJ1-6, the full variable domain reads EAGVVQSPRYKIIEKKQPVAFWCNPISGHNTLYWYLQNLGQGPELLIRYENEEAVDDSQLPKDRFSAERLKGVDSTLKIQPAELGDSAVYLCASSPRPVGRGIGNCSPLHFGNGTRLTVT.